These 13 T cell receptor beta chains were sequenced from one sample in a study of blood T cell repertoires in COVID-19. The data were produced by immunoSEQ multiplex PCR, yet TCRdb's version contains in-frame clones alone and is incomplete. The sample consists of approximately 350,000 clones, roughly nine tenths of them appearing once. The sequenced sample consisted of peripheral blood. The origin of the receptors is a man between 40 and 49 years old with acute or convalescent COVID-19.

In nucleotides, the CDR3 is TGTGCCAGCAGTGAACTGACAGGGGGCGGGGATGAAGCTTTCTTT. It is translated as CASSELTGGGDEAFF. V is TRBV6-1 and J is TRBJ1-1, with 10 nucleotides matching TRBD1. After removal of 2 bases from V and 7 bases from J, the junction contained 7 bases not matched to a gene. The CDR3 is made up of 15 amino acids. Germline lookup yields CDR1 MNHNS and CDR2 SASEGT.

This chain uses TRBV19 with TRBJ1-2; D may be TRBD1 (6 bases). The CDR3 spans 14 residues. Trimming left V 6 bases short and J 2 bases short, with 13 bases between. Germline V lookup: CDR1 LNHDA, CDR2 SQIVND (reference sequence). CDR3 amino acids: CASSIRTANYGYTF. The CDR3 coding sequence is TGTGCCAGTAGCATAAGGACAGCGAACTATGGCTACACCTTC.

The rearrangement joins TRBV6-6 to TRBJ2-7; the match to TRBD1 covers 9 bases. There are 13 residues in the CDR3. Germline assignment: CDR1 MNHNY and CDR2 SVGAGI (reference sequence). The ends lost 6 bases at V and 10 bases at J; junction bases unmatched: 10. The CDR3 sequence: CASSRTGDVLQYF. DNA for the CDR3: TGTGCCAGCAGCCGGACAGGGGACGTCCTACAGTACTTC.

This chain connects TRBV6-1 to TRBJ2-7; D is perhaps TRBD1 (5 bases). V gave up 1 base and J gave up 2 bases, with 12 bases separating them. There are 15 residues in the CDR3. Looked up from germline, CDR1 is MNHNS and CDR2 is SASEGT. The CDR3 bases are TGTGCCAGCAGTGAAGTTCAGGGTTTGACCTACGAGCAGTACTTC. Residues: CASSEVQGLTYEQYF.

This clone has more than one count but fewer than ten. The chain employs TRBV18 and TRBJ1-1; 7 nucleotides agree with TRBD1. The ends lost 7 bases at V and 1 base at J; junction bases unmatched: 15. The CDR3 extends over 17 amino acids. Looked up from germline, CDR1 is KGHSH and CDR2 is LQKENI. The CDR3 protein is CASLANPDRARNTEAFF. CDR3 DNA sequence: TGTGCCAGCTTAGCGAATCCAGACAGGGCAAGGAACACTGAAGCTTTCTTT.

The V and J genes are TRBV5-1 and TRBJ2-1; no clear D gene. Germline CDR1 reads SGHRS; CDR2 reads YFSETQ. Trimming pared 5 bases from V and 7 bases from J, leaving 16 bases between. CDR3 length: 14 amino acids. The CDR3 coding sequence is TGCGCCAGCAGACCCCTACGGGTAGAGAATGAGCAGTTCTTC. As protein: CASRPLRVENEQFF.

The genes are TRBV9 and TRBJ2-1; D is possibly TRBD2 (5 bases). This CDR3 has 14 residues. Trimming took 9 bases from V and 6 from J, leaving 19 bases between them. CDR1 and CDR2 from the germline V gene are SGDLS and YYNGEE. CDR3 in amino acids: CATTNPGLANEQFF. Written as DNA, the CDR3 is TGTGCCACCACCAATCCCGGGCTAGCCAATGAGCAGTTCTTC.

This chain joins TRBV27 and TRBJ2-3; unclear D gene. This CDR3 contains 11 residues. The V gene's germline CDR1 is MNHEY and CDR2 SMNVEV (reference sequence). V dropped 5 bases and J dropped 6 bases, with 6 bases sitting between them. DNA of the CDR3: TGTGCCAGCAGTGGAGTGGATACGCAGTATTTT. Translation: CASSGVDTQYF.

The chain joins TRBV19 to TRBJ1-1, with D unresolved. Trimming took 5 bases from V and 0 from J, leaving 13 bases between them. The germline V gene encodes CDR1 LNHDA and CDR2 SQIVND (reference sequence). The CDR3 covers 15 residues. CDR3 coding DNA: TGTGCCAGTAGTCTCATCGGGATTATGAACACTGAAGCTTTCTTT. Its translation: CASSLIGIMNTEAFF.

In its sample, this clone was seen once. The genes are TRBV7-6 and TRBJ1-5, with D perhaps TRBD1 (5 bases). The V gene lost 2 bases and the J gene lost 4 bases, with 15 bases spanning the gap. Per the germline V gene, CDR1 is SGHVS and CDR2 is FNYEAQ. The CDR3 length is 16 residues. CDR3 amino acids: CASSLPPGQDNQPQHF. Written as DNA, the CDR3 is TGTGCCAGCAGCTTACCCCCAGGACAAGATAATCAGCCCCAGCATTTT.

As DNA, the CDR3 is TGTGCCAGCAGTGTTAGGGGAAGCACAGATACGCAGTATTTT. As protein: CASSVRGSTDTQYF. The V call is TRBV6-4, the J call TRBJ2-3, with D perhaps TRBD1 (5 bases). Germline-derived CDR1 and CDR2 are MRHNA and SNTAGT. Between the trimmed V and J ends, which lost 4 bases and 0 bases, there was a span of 8 bases. The CDR3 covers 14 residues.

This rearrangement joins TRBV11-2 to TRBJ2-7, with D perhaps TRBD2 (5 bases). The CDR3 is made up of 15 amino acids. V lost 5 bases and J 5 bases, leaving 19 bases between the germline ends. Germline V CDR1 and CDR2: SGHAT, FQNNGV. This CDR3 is CASSPMDFGLNEQYF. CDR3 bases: TGTGCCAGCAGCCCGATGGACTTTGGGCTCAACGAGCAGTACTTC.

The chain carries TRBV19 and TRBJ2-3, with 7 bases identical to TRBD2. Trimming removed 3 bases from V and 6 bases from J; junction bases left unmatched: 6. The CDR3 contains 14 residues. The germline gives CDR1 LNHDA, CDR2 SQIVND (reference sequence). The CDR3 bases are TGTGCCAGTAGTATGGGTCGGGGGGACGATACGCAGTATTTT. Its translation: CASSMGRGDDTQYF. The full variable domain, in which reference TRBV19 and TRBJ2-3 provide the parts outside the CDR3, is DGGITQSPKYLFRKEGQNVTLSCEQNLNHDAMYWYRQDPGQGLRLIYYSQIVNDFQKGDIAEGYSVSREKKESFPLTVTSAQKNPTAFYLCASSMGRGDDTQYFGPGTRLTVL.